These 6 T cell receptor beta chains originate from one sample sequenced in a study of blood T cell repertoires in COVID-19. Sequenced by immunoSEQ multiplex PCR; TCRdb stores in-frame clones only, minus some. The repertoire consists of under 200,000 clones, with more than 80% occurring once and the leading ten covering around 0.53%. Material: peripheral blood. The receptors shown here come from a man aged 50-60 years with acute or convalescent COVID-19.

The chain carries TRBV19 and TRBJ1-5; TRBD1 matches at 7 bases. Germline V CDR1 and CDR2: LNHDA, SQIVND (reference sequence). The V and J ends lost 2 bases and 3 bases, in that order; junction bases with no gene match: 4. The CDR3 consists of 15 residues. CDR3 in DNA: TGTGCCAGTAGTATACTCAGGGGGGACAATCAGCCCCAGCATTTT. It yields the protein CASSILRGDNQPQHF.

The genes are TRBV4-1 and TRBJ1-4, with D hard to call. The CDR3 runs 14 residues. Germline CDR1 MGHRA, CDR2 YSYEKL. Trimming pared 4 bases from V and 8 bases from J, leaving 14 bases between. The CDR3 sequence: CASSPGSREEKLFF. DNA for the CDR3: TGCGCCAGCAGCCCAGGCTCCCGCGAGGAAAAACTGTTTTTT.

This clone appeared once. The CDR3 DNA follows: TGTGCCAGCAGGCGGGACAGGGGTTACACAGATACGCAGTATTTT. Translation gives CASRRDRGYTDTQYF. This chain links TRBV5-6 with TRBJ2-3; TRBD1 matches at 10 bases. This CDR3 contains 15 residues. CDR1 is SGHDT and CDR2 is YYEEEE in the germline V gene. V shed 5 bases, J shed 2 bases, and the junction held 5 bases outside the gene matches.

This CDR3 is CASSLTPSAADYGYTF. In DNA form, the CDR3 reads TGTGCCAGCAGCCTCACCCCCTCCGCGGCCGACTATGGCTACACCTTC. The rearrangement uses TRBV7-3 and TRBJ1-2, with D unclear. Trimming took off 5 bases at V and 3 bases at J, with 19 bases between the two ends. The CDR3 is made up of 16 amino acids. From germline, CDR1 is SGHTA and CDR2 FQGTGA.

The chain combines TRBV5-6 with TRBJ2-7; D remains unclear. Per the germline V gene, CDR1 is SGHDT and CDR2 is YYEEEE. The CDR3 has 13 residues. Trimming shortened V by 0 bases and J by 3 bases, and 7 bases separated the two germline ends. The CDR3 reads CASSLGPHYEQYF. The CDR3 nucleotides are TGTGCCAGCAGCTTGGGGCCACACTACGAGCAGTACTTC. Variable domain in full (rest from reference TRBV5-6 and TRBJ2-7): DAGVTQSPTHLIKTRGQQVTLRCSPKSGHDTVSWYQQALGQGPQFIFQYYEEEERQRGNFPDRFSGHQFPNYSSELNVNALLLGDSALYLCASSLGPHYEQYFGPGTRLTVT.

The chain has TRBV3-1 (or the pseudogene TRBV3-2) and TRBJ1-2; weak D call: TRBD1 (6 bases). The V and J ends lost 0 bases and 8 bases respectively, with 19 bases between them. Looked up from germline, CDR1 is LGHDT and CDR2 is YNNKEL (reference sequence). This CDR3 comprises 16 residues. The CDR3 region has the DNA TGTGCCAGCAGCCAAGATGTGGGGTCGTTGGGGGCGGGCTACACCTTC. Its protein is CASSQDVGSLGAGYTF.